The rows below give T cell receptor beta chains drawn from one sample of a study of CD8+ T cells in alopecia areata. Clones were read by immunoSEQ multiplex PCR, and TCRdb kept only the in-frame ones, dropping some. The table lists 90,000 to 120,000 clones, around 59% of them singletons. Material for sequencing was CD8+ T cells sorted from blood. The origin of the receptors is a human donor in good health. Both conserved end residues are part of each CDR3. Fields, in order: CDR3 DNA, CDR3 protein, J gene, clone size, D gene, V gene. The D gene is left open where the match is weak. Clone size is not always given. Where it is, it says once, few, many or a class for expanded clones.

CDR3 DNA: TGCGCCAGCAGCCAAGACTACACCTTAGGTTCACCCCTCCACTTT
CDR3 protein: CASSQDYTLGSPLHF
J gene: TRBJ1-6
clone size: NA
D gene: NA
V gene: TRBV4-1

CDR3 DNA: TGTGCCAGCAGCTTGGGTAGCGGTATCTACAATGAGCAGTTCTTC
CDR3 protein: CASSLGSGIYNEQFF
J gene: TRBJ2-1
clone size: few
D gene: NA
V gene: TRBV5-6

CDR3 DNA: TGTGCCAGCAGCTTAGGGGGAGAAGAGACCCAGTACTTC
CDR3 protein: CASSLGGEETQYF
J gene: TRBJ2-5
clone size: NA
D gene: NA
V gene: TRBV13

CDR3 DNA: TGTGCCAGCAGCTTTGGACTAGCCACGGATACGCAGTATTTT
CDR3 protein: CASSFGLATDTQYF
J gene: TRBJ2-3
clone size: few
D gene: TRBD2
V gene: TRBV5-6

CDR3 DNA: TGTGCCAGTAGTATCGGTTCAGGGGTGAACACTGAAGCTTTCTTT
CDR3 protein: CASSIGSGVNTEAFF
J gene: TRBJ1-1
clone size: NA
D gene: NA
V gene: TRBV19

CDR3 DNA: TGTGCCATCAGTGAGCCGCGGACAGGGGGAAGGGGTGAAGCTTTCTTT
CDR3 protein: CAISEPRTGGRGEAFF
J gene: TRBJ1-1
clone size: NA
D gene: TRBD1
V gene: TRBV10-3

CDR3 DNA: TGTGCCAGCAGCCCGCGTGGCGGAAGAGAGACCCAGTACTTC
CDR3 protein: CASSPRGGRETQYF
J gene: TRBJ2-5
clone size: NA
D gene: NA
V gene: TRBV13

CDR3 DNA: TGTGCCAGCAGCTTGACCGGTATGCCCCCGGAGACCCAGTACTTC
CDR3 protein: CASSLTGMPPETQYF
J gene: TRBJ2-5
clone size: NA
D gene: NA
V gene: TRBV5-6

CDR3 DNA: TGTGCCAGCAGCCCCGAGGGTTGGGGCGAGCAGTACTTC
CDR3 protein: CASSPEGWGEQYF
J gene: TRBJ2-7
clone size: NA
D gene: NA
V gene: TRBV7-2

CDR3 DNA: TGTGCCAGCAGCCAAAGGCTGGGTCACTACAATGAGCAGTTCTTC
CDR3 protein: CASSQRLGHYNEQFF
J gene: TRBJ2-1
clone size: few
D gene: NA
V gene: TRBV14

CDR3 DNA: TGCAGCACCACAGTGAACACTGAAGCTTTCTTT
CDR3 protein: CSTTVNTEAFF
J gene: TRBJ1-1
clone size: once
D gene: NA
V gene: TRBV29-1

CDR3 DNA: TGTGCCAGCAGACCAGAGACTAGCGGGGGCCAAGAGACCCAGTACTTC
CDR3 protein: CASRPETSGGQETQYF
J gene: TRBJ2-5
clone size: NA
D gene: TRBD2
V gene: TRBV28

CDR3 DNA: TGTGCCAGCAGCCCCGACATCATCTACGAGCAGTACTTC
CDR3 protein: CASSPDIIYEQYF
J gene: TRBJ2-7
clone size: NA
D gene: NA
V gene: TRBV6-5

CDR3 DNA: TGTGCCAGCAGCCCGCCCGCCTCCTACGAGCAGTACTTC
CDR3 protein: CASSPPASYEQYF
J gene: TRBJ2-7
clone size: NA
D gene: NA
V gene: TRBV7-9

CDR3 DNA: TGCAGCGTTGAAGATCGTAAAGGTCACTATGGCTACACCTTC
CDR3 protein: CSVEDRKGHYGYTF
J gene: TRBJ1-2
clone size: NA
D gene: NA
V gene: TRBV29-1

CDR3 DNA: TGTGCCAGCAGTTTTGATGCACCCTCGGGTGGCTACACCTTC
CDR3 protein: CASSFDAPSGGYTF
J gene: TRBJ1-2
clone size: NA
D gene: NA
V gene: TRBV28

CDR3 DNA: TGTGCCAGCAGCTTAGTTAACAGAATCTACGAGCAGTACTTC
CDR3 protein: CASSLVNRIYEQYF
J gene: TRBJ2-7
clone size: NA
D gene: NA
V gene: TRBV7-9

CDR3 DNA: TGTGCCTGGACCAGCGGGGACACCTACGAGCAGTACTTC
CDR3 protein: CAWTSGDTYEQYF
J gene: TRBJ2-7
clone size: NA
D gene: NA
V gene: TRBV30

CDR3 DNA: TGTGCCAGCAGTCCAGACAGGGAAGGCTACACCTTC
CDR3 protein: CASSPDREGYTF
J gene: TRBJ1-2
clone size: NA
D gene: TRBD1
V gene: TRBV27

CDR3 DNA: TGTGCCAGCTCACCCATATCGGACCCAAAAGAGACCCAGTACTTC
CDR3 protein: CASSPISDPKETQYF
J gene: TRBJ2-5
clone size: NA
D gene: NA
V gene: TRBV18

CDR3 DNA: TGTGCCAGCAGCCCCCCGGGGGGGTCGGGAGAGACCCAGTACTTC
CDR3 protein: CASSPPGGSGETQYF
J gene: TRBJ2-5
clone size: NA
D gene: TRBD2
V gene: TRBV7-9

CDR3 DNA: TGTGCCAGCAGCTTGGGACAGGGACAAGAGACCCAGTACTTC
CDR3 protein: CASSLGQGQETQYF
J gene: TRBJ2-5
clone size: NA
D gene: TRBD1
V gene: TRBV11-2

CDR3 DNA: TGCGCCAGCAGCTTGGAAGCCGGGGGAAACACTGAAGCTTTCTTT
CDR3 protein: CASSLEAGGNTEAFF
J gene: TRBJ1-1
clone size: NA
D gene: NA
V gene: TRBV5-1

CDR3 DNA: TGTGCCAGCGATGGGGGGGGCAATCAGCCCCAGCATTTT
CDR3 protein: CASDGGGNQPQHF
J gene: TRBJ1-5
clone size: NA
D gene: NA
V gene: TRBV25-1

CDR3 DNA: TGTGCAATCGGGGACTATGGCTACACCTTC
CDR3 protein: CAIGDYGYTF
J gene: TRBJ1-2
clone size: NA
D gene: NA
V gene: TRBV2

CDR3 DNA: TGTGCCAGCAGTCAAGAACAGCCCCAGCATTTT
CDR3 protein: CASSQEQPQHF
J gene: TRBJ1-5
clone size: few
D gene: NA
V gene: TRBV28

CDR3 DNA: TGTGCCAGCAGTGTTGATTCCCCAGGGGCCCCCGGGGAGCTGTTTTTT
CDR3 protein: CASSVDSPGAPGELFF
J gene: TRBJ2-2
clone size: many
D gene: NA
V gene: TRBV25-1

CDR3 DNA: TGTGCCAGCAGTGGATCGGGACAGACGGGCACTGAAGCTTTCTTT
CDR3 protein: CASSGSGQTGTEAFF
J gene: TRBJ1-1
clone size: NA
D gene: TRBD1
V gene: TRBV6-1

CDR3 DNA: TGTGCCAGCCGGAGGACAGGAGACCTTAACTATGGCTACACCTTC
CDR3 protein: CASRRTGDLNYGYTF
J gene: TRBJ1-2
clone size: NA
D gene: TRBD1
V gene: TRBV7-8

CDR3 DNA: TGTGCCAGCAGCGCCCCGACACAGACCCCTTCTGAAGCTTTCTTT
CDR3 protein: CASSAPTQTPSEAFF
J gene: TRBJ1-1
clone size: NA
D gene: NA
V gene: TRBV7-6

CDR3 DNA: TGCGCCAGCAGCCAAGGTTTGTCCGTGAACACTGAAGCTTTCTTT
CDR3 protein: CASSQGLSVNTEAFF
J gene: TRBJ1-1
clone size: NA
D gene: NA
V gene: TRBV4-1

CDR3 DNA: TGTGCCTGGAGTGTAGGGGCCAATCAGCCCCAGCATTTT
CDR3 protein: CAWSVGANQPQHF
J gene: TRBJ1-5
clone size: NA
D gene: NA
V gene: TRBV30

CDR3 DNA: TGCGCCAGCAGCCAAGAGGAGGCGGGGTACCAAGAGACCCAGTACTTC
CDR3 protein: CASSQEEAGYQETQYF
J gene: TRBJ2-5
clone size: NA
D gene: NA
V gene: TRBV4-1

CDR3 DNA: TGTGCCTGGAGTGTATCTTGGGATACGCAGTATTTT
CDR3 protein: CAWSVSWDTQYF
J gene: TRBJ2-3
clone size: NA
D gene: NA
V gene: TRBV30

CDR3 DNA: TGTGCCACCAGCAGAGACGGTAACTCCTACGAGCAGTACTTC
CDR3 protein: CATSRDGNSYEQYF
J gene: TRBJ2-7
clone size: NA
D gene: NA
V gene: TRBV15

CDR3 DNA: TGTGCCAGCAGCTTGCCCTCAGGGGGTAACTATGGCTACACCTTC
CDR3 protein: CASSLPSGGNYGYTF
J gene: TRBJ1-2
clone size: NA
D gene: TRBD1
V gene: TRBV5-6

CDR3 DNA: TGCGCCAGCAGCCAAGATTGGGGCAGAGGTGTAAACACCATATATTTT
CDR3 protein: CASSQDWGRGVNTIYF
J gene: TRBJ1-3
clone size: NA
D gene: NA
V gene: TRBV4-3

CDR3 DNA: TGTGCCAGCAGTGACGACAGGGGGAATCAGCCCCAGCATTTT
CDR3 protein: CASSDDRGNQPQHF
J gene: TRBJ1-5
clone size: NA
D gene: TRBD1
V gene: TRBV2

CDR3 DNA: TGTGCCAGCAGTGAATGGGACGGACAGCCCAGCTATGGCTACACCTTC
CDR3 protein: CASSEWDGQPSYGYTF
J gene: TRBJ1-2
clone size: NA
D gene: NA
V gene: TRBV2

CDR3 DNA: TGTGCCACCAGCAGAGGACAGGGGGCTCCATACGAGCAGTACTTC
CDR3 protein: CATSRGQGAPYEQYF
J gene: TRBJ2-7
clone size: NA
D gene: TRBD1
V gene: TRBV15

CDR3 DNA: TGTGCCAGCAGCGTAGTAAGAACGGGCGGGGCTTTCTTT
CDR3 protein: CASSVVRTGGAFF
J gene: TRBJ1-1
clone size: NA
D gene: NA
V gene: TRBV9

CDR3 DNA: TGTGCCAGTAGTATTCAGGGGCCTCAGCCCCAGCATTTT
CDR3 protein: CASSIQGPQPQHF
J gene: TRBJ1-5
clone size: NA
D gene: NA
V gene: TRBV19

CDR3 DNA: TGCAGCGTGCCAGGGTCCACTGAAGCTTTCTTT
CDR3 protein: CSVPGSTEAFF
J gene: TRBJ1-1
clone size: few
D gene: NA
V gene: TRBV29-1

CDR3 DNA: TGTGCCACCACCTATGGGTCGGGCAACCAAGAGACCCAGTACTTC
CDR3 protein: CATTYGSGNQETQYF
J gene: TRBJ2-5
clone size: NA
D gene: NA
V gene: TRBV15

CDR3 DNA: TGTGCCAGCAGTGACCAAGCGGGGGGGCCGGCTAACGAGCAGTTCTTC
CDR3 protein: CASSDQAGGPANEQFF
J gene: TRBJ2-1
clone size: medium-sized
D gene: TRBD2
V gene: TRBV6-4

CDR3 DNA: TGTGCCAGCAGCGTAGTCAGCGGGGCTCCAGATACGCAGTATTTT
CDR3 protein: CASSVVSGAPDTQYF
J gene: TRBJ2-3
clone size: NA
D gene: TRBD2
V gene: TRBV9

CDR3 DNA: TGTGCCAGCAGCTGGGGACTGTACACAGATACGCAGTATTTT
CDR3 protein: CASSWGLYTDTQYF
J gene: TRBJ2-3
clone size: few
D gene: NA
V gene: TRBV7-2

CDR3 DNA: TGCAGCGACAATCCGAACACTGAAGCTTTCTTT
CDR3 protein: CSDNPNTEAFF
J gene: TRBJ1-1
clone size: NA
D gene: NA
V gene: TRBV29-1

CDR3 DNA: TGCGCCAGCACTCCGGGGGAGACCCAGTACTTC
CDR3 protein: CASTPGETQYF
J gene: TRBJ2-5
clone size: few
D gene: NA
V gene: TRBV5-1

CDR3 DNA: TGTGCCAGCAGTTCCGCAGGTGGGTTATACAATGAGCAGTTCTTC
CDR3 protein: CASSSAGGLYNEQFF
J gene: TRBJ2-1
clone size: NA
D gene: NA
V gene: TRBV27

CDR3 DNA: TGCGCCAGCAGCTTGGCCTCAAGCGGGGGGCCGAATGAGCAGTTCTTC
CDR3 protein: CASSLASSGGPNEQFF
J gene: TRBJ2-1
clone size: few
D gene: TRBD2
V gene: TRBV5-1

CDR3 DNA: TGCGCCAGCAGCCAAGCGCCAGTCCCCGCAGATACGCAGTATTTT
CDR3 protein: CASSQAPVPADTQYF
J gene: TRBJ2-3
clone size: NA
D gene: NA
V gene: TRBV4-3

CDR3 DNA: TGTGCCAGCAGTTCAAGTTTTTTGAACACTGAAGCTTTCTTT
CDR3 protein: CASSSSFLNTEAFF
J gene: TRBJ1-1
clone size: NA
D gene: NA
V gene: TRBV6-5

CDR3 DNA: TGCAGCGTTGGGGGGGACTCCTACGAGCAGTACTTC
CDR3 protein: CSVGGDSYEQYF
J gene: TRBJ2-7
clone size: NA
D gene: NA
V gene: TRBV29-1